This TCR beta chain stems from a study of beta chain features in type 1 diabetes. Study details: There were 90 million to 110 million sorted cells examined across all samples.

With regard to this clone: What it binds is not known.

Expressed TCRB transcripts were sequenced after all isolated RNA was converted to cDNA. Clones were read by immunoSEQ multiplex PCR, and TCRdb kept only the in-frame ones, dropping some. The sample comprises approximately 470,000 clones, approximately 30% of which are singletons, and around 0.065% rests with the top ten. Researchers reported sorting CD4+ naive, central memory, regulatory and stem cell-like memory cells via CD45RO/CCR7/CD25/CD127/CD95/CD27. Overall study findings and caveats: PCR might favor shorter templates, equally in patients and controls. The question of HLA type influencing TCRB rearrangement was one that remained unresolved here.

Sequenced input: naive CD4+ T cells from blood. This clonotype originated in a man aged 18 to 29 in good health.

CDR3 in amino acids: CASSQRTQETQYF. CDR3 nucleotides: TGTGCCAGCAGCCAACGGACCCAGGAGACCCAGTACTTC. V usage is TRBV2 and J usage is TRBJ2-5, with no clear D. The CDR3 contains 13 residues. Germline V gene lookup returns CDR1 SNHLY and CDR2 FYNNEI. V was pared by 6 bases and J by 5 bases, with 13 bases between.